Shown below are 25 T cell receptor beta chains from a single sample sequenced in a study of brain T cells in children with intractable seizures. The method was immunoSEQ multiplex PCR; TCRdb's version includes in-frame clones alone and lacks a portion of them. The data contain about 120,000 clones, 90% to 95% of them seen just once; the ten biggest clones take up around 4%. The input for sequencing was peripheral blood, taken at surgery. Receptor source: a boy under three years old with hemimegalencephaly and intractable seizures.

The gene calls are TRBV5-4 and TRBJ2-5; 9 bases are a match to TRBD2. The CDR3 has 15 amino acids. V lost 4 bases and J lost 5; bases outside the gene matches: 9. Per germline, CDR1 SGHNT and CDR2 YYREEE (reference sequence). CDR3 sequence reads: CASSLIAGVAETQYF. CDR3 sequence (DNA): TGTGCCAGCAGCCTCATAGCGGGAGTGGCTGAGACCCAGTACTTC.

This clone was seen only a few times. The chain joins TRBV11-2 to TRBJ1-4; no definite D call. The CDR3 is made up of 16 amino acids. V lost 0 bases, J lost 7 bases, and 15 bases lay in between. The germline CDR1 and CDR2 sequences are SGHAT and FQNNGV. The CDR3 sequence is CASSLDTGSESEKLFF. In DNA form, the CDR3 reads TGTGCCAGCAGCTTAGATACCGGGTCCGAGTCTGAAAAACTGTTTTTT.

This chain links TRBV6-5 with TRBJ2-3; 7 positions match TRBD1. The germline V gene has CDR1 MNHEY and CDR2 SVGAGI. The V gene end was trimmed by 7 bases and the J gene end by 4 bases; junction bases not matched to a gene: 8. This CDR3 comprises 14 residues. CDR3 nucleotides: TGTGCCAGCACGCCCCGACAGGGTCCAGATACGCAGTATTTT. As protein: CASTPRQGPDTQYF.

The V and J genes are TRBV30 and TRBJ1-2; D possibly corresponds to TRBD1 (6 bases). The CDR3 runs 16 residues. V dropped 2 bases and J dropped 4 bases, with 20 bases sitting between them. Germline lookup yields CDR1 GTSNPN and CDR2 SVGIG (reference sequence). DNA for the CDR3: TGTGCCTGGAGTCCCCTCGACTGGGGGCCGGGCTATGGCTACACCTTC. Its protein is CAWSPLDWGPGYGYTF.

The DNA for the CDR3 is TGTGCCAGCAGTTTTCGGACAGCGAGCTCCTACGAGCAGTACTTC. This translates into CASSFRTASSYEQYF. V and J are TRBV28 and TRBJ2-7; D possibly corresponds to TRBD1 (6 bases). Germline CDR1 and CDR2: MDHEN and SYDVKM. The CDR3 loop spans 15 amino acids. V lost 3 bases and J lost 0, with 12 bases in between.

This rearrangement joins TRBV7-9 to TRBJ1-6, with 9 bases aligning to TRBD1. Germline CDR1 is SEHNR and CDR2 is FQNEAQ (reference sequence). The J segment lost 6 bases and the V segment lost 4 bases, leaving 13 bases of the junction unmatched. This CDR3 is 18 amino acids long. In DNA, the CDR3 is TGTGCCAGCAGCTCAGGACAGGGGAGTCTAGTACGTAATTCACCCCTCCACTTT. Translated: CASSSGQGSLVRNSPLHF.

This chain links TRBV7-6 with TRBJ2-3; tentatively, D is TRBD2 (5 bases). Germline values: CDR1 SGHVS, CDR2 FNYEAQ. Trimming took off 1 base at V and 0 bases at J, with 5 bases between the two ends. The CDR3 is 14 residues long. The CDR3 sequence is CASSLGTSTDTQYF. The CDR3 coding sequence is TGTGCCAGCAGCTTAGGGACTAGCACAGATACGCAGTATTTT.

J is TRBJ2-1 and V is TRBV11-3; D is undetermined. Trimming took off 4 bases at V and 5 bases at J, with 15 bases between the two ends. There are 15 residues in the CDR3. Germline V lookup: CDR1 SGHNT, CDR2 YENEEA. Written as DNA, the CDR3 is TGTGCCAGCAGCTGGTCATATGGGCCTAACAATGAGCAGTTCTTC. This encodes CASSWSYGPNNEQFF.

V and J are TRBV29-1 and TRBJ1-2, with TRBD1 identical over 11 bases. The CDR3 totals 12 residues. Germline V lookup: CDR1 SQVTM, CDR2 ANQGSEA. Trimming at V came to 4 bases and at J to 6 bases, leaving 1 base not matched to a gene. The CDR3, as DNA: TGCAGCGTTGGGACAGGGGGCGATGGCTACACCTTC. Translating gives CSVGTGGDGYTF.

This chain links TRBV27 with TRBJ1-2; D remains ambiguous. The length of the CDR3 is 13 residues. Germline V gene lookup returns CDR1 MNHEY and CDR2 SMNVEV (reference sequence). The V end lost 7 bases, the J end lost 8 bases, and 17 bases lay between the germline ends. CDR3 amino acids: CASKEYGSEGYTF. CDR3 DNA sequence: TGTGCCAGCAAGGAGTACGGGAGTGAAGGCTACACCTTC.

CDR3 bases: TGTGCCAGCAGCCCAAAGGGGGACAGGAGAGCTGAAGCTTTCTTT. It translates to CASSPKGDRRAEAFF. The rearrangement joins TRBV7-9 to TRBJ1-1, with 8 nucleotides matching TRBD1. This CDR3 spans 15 amino acids. The trim removed 5 bases at V and 6 bases at J, leaving 11 bases unmatched. The V gene's germline CDR1 is SEHNR and CDR2 FQNEAQ (reference sequence).

The chain carries TRBV20-1 and TRBJ1-5; D not certain. This CDR3 has 11 residues. V was trimmed by 3 bases and J by 8 bases, leaving 8 bases between them. Germline CDR1 and CDR2: DFQATT and SNEGSKA (reference sequence). CDR3 nucleotide sequence: TGCAGTGCTAGGGCAGGCGAGCCCCAGCATTTT. Translation gives CSARAGEPQHF.

This clone came up once. The chain carries TRBV6-2 or TRBV6-3 and TRBJ1-5, with 10 bases aligning to TRBD1. The CDR3 spans 16 residues. Germline CDR1 MNHEY, CDR2 SVGEGT. The trim removed 3 bases at V and 7 bases at J, leaving 9 bases unmatched. The CDR3 DNA follows: TGTGCCAGCAGTTATGGGGACAGGGGCCTCGGGCAGCCCCAGCATTTT. Encoded protein: CASSYGDRGLGQPQHF.

The genes are TRBV7-2 and TRBJ2-1; D may be TRBD1 (6 bases). Trimming stripped 4 bases from V and 2 bases from J, with 15 bases between. Germline V gene lookup returns CDR1 SGHTA and CDR2 FQGNSA. This CDR3 comprises 16 residues. CDR3 bases: TGTGCCAGCAGCTACGTATTAGGGACAACCTACAATGAGCAGTTCTTC. As protein: CASSYVLGTTYNEQFF.

The V call is TRBV19, the J call TRBJ1-5, with a possible D match to TRBD1 (5 bases). CDR1 and CDR2 (germline): LNHDA, SQIVND (reference sequence). Trimming removed 1 base at V and 4 bases at J, with 11 bases between. This CDR3 spans 15 amino acids. CDR3 loop: CASSIVVGANQPQHF. As DNA, the CDR3 is TGTGCCAGTAGTATAGTAGTAGGGGCAAATCAGCCCCAGCATTTT. Together with reference TRBV19 and TRBJ1-5, the CDR3 gives the full variable domain: DGGITQSPKYLFRKEGQNVTLSCEQNLNHDAMYWYRQDPGQGLRLIYYSQIVNDFQKGDIAEGYSVSREKKESFPLTVTSAQKNPTAFYLCASSIVVGANQPQHFGDGTRLSIL.

V usage is TRBV19 and J usage is TRBJ2-7; the match to TRBD2 covers 13 bases. The ends lost 5 bases at V and 7 bases at J; junction bases unmatched: 5. Per the germline V gene, CDR1 is LNHDA and CDR2 is SQIVND (reference sequence). The CDR3 is 14 residues long. In DNA, the CDR3 is TGTGCCAGTAGTGCGGGACTAGCGGGAAGGGAGCAGTACTTC. As protein: CASSAGLAGREQYF.

The J gene is TRBJ2-7, the V gene TRBV28; D tentatively reads TRBD1 or TRBD2 (5 bases each). This CDR3 comprises 17 residues. The germline V gene encodes CDR1 MDHEN and CDR2 SYDVKM. Trimming took off 5 bases at V and 1 base at J, with 21 bases between the two ends. As DNA, the CDR3 is TGTGCCAGCAGTACCCCTTGGAGCCGTGAGGGGTCCTACGAGCAGTACTTC. Its protein is CASSTPWSREGSYEQYF. The full variable domain, in which reference TRBV28 and TRBJ2-7 provide the parts outside the CDR3, is DVKVTQSSRYLVKRTGEKVFLECVQDMDHENMFWYRQDPGLGLRLIYFSYDVKMKEKGDIPEGYSVSREKKERFSLILESASTNQTSMYLCASSTPWSREGSYEQYFGPGTRLTVT.

This sequence joins TRBV5-1 and TRBJ2-7; weak D call: TRBD1 (5 bases). The V and J ends lost 0 bases and 5 bases respectively, with 9 bases between them. The CDR3 sequence is 13 residues long. Looked up from germline, CDR1 is SGHRS and CDR2 is YFSETQ. In nucleotides, the CDR3 is TGCGCCAGCAGCTTGGCCTGGGGCGACGAGCAGTACTTC. Translated: CASSLAWGDEQYF.

The chain links TRBV29-1 to TRBJ2-7; the D gene could be TRBD1 or TRBD2 (5 bases each). The germline V gene encodes CDR1 SQVTM and CDR2 ANQGSEA. With 6 bases removed from V and 0 bases from J, the gap between germline ends came to 12 bases. CDR3 length equals 13 residues. The CDR3 DNA is TGCAGCGTGCAAACTGGGGGCTCCTACGAGCAGTACTTC. Its protein product is CSVQTGGSYEQYF.

The V gene is TRBV9, the J gene TRBJ2-1; a weak D match, TRBD2 (5 bases). This CDR3 has 14 amino acids. V was clipped by 0 bases and J by 3 bases, with 7 bases between them. In germline, CDR1 is SGDLS, CDR2 YYNGEE. DNA of the CDR3: TGTGCCAGCAGCGTAGAGGCGGGCTACAATGAGCAGTTCTTC. Translated, it gives CASSVEAGYNEQFF.

This clone was detected only once. The chain joins TRBV11-2 to TRBJ2-3; D gene ambiguous. Germline CDR1 and CDR2: SGHAT and FQNNGV. Trimming removed 1 base at V and 2 bases at J, with 10 bases between. The CDR3 totals 15 residues. The CDR3 nucleotides read TGTGCCAGCAGCTTAGCGGGCACCCCCACAGATACGCAGTATTTT. Protein sequence: CASSLAGTPTDTQYF.

This clone came up a few times. V gene TRBV6-1 combines with J gene TRBJ1-5; D is ambiguous. The CDR3 contains 14 residues. CDR1 MNHNS and CDR2 SASEGT come from the germline V gene. Trimming left V 3 bases short and J 4 bases short, with 10 bases between. The CDR3 DNA reads as TGTGCCAGCAGTGATCGTCCCTCTAATCAGCCCCAGCATTTT. Amino acids: CASSDRPSNQPQHF.

V is TRBV19 and J is TRBJ2-5, with D possibly matching TRBD1 (6 bases). This CDR3 has 14 amino acids. CDR1 and CDR2 from the germline V gene are LNHDA and SQIVND (reference sequence). V was clipped by 3 bases and J by 0 bases, with 8 bases between them. The CDR3 sequence is CASSIHRDQETQYF. CDR3 coding DNA: TGTGCCAGTAGTATCCACAGGGACCAAGAGACCCAGTACTTC.

This chain joins TRBV7-2 and TRBJ1-2, with D unresolved. The CDR3 loop spans 17 amino acids. The germline gives CDR1 SGHTA, CDR2 FQGNSA. V lost 2 bases and J 4 bases, leaving 20 bases between the germline ends. The CDR3 region has the DNA TGTGCCAGCAGCTTATCCCCAGCGGCGGGCTTTAGCTATGGCTACACCTTC. Translation gives CASSLSPAAGFSYGYTF.

The chain employs TRBV2 and TRBJ1-5, with 8 positions matching TRBD1. There are 13 residues in the CDR3. Germline CDR1 is SNHLY and CDR2 is FYNNEI. The junction had 2 bases not matched to a gene; V was cut back by 5 bases and J by 5 bases. The CDR3 DNA reads as TGTGCCAGCAGTACAGGGGGGGATCAGCCCCAGCATTTT. Its protein product is CASSTGGDQPQHF.